This T cell receptor (beta chain) derives from a study of T cell changes during pregnancy in multiple sclerosis. Using immunoSEQ multiplex PCR, the repertoire was profiled, and TCRdb retains in-frame clones only, with some absent. The table records some 50,000 clones, 91% of them present only once. The V and J ends lost 1 base and 3 bases, in that order; junction bases with no gene match: 4. There are 15 residues in the CDR3. CDR1 is LGHNA and CDR2 is YSLEER in the germline V gene. This TCR came from a female donor with multiple sclerosis, enrolled in a pregnancy study. V gene TRBV4-3 combines with J gene TRBJ2-5, with 8 nucleotides matching TRBD1. The sample consisted of CD8+ T cells from peripheral blood mononuclear cells, taken in the second trimester of pregnancy. The CDR3 spells CASSQGVTGEETQYF. The CDR3 nucleotides read TGCGCCAGCAGCCAAGGAGTGACAGGGGAAGAGACCCAGTACTTC.